This entry lists 32 T cell receptor beta chains sequenced from one sample in a study of T cell responses to AZD1222 COVID-19 vaccine. Using immunoSEQ multiplex PCR, the repertoire was profiled, and TCRdb retains in-frame clones only, with some absent. Here the sample spans about 130,000 clones, 91% being singletons. This material consisted of peripheral blood, taken on day 0 of AZD1222 vaccination. All receptors come from an adult in good health.

This clone has just one count. The rearrangement links TRBV3-1 (or the pseudogene TRBV3-2) to TRBJ1-1, with 7 positions matching TRBD1. The length of the CDR3 is 17 residues. Germline trimming cut 5 bases from V and 2 bases from J; bases unmatched to any gene: 14. The germline CDR1 and CDR2 sequences are LGHDT and YNNKEL (reference sequence). CDR3 residues: CASSSGNCDRANTEAFF. The CDR3 region has the DNA TGTGCCAGCAGCTCGGGAAACTGCGACAGGGCAAACACTGAAGCTTTCTTT.

CDR3 sequence (DNA): TGTGCCAGCAGCCCCCTACTGGGAGAAAAACTGTTTTTT. This encodes CASSPLLGEKLFF. The gene calls are TRBV11-2 and TRBJ1-4; D unresolved. In germline, CDR1 is SGHAT, CDR2 FQNNGV. CDR3 size: 13 residues. The V and J ends lost 5 bases and 8 bases respectively, with 12 bases between them.

This chain connects TRBV7-8 to TRBJ1-1; the D is unclear. Germline lookup yields CDR1 SGHVS and CDR2 FQNEAQ. V was shortened by 5 bases and J by 4 bases, with 11 bases between the two germline ends. CDR3 length: 13 residues. CDR3 protein: CASSAQAATEAFF. The CDR3 nucleotides read TGTGCCAGCAGCGCGCAGGCCGCCACTGAAGCTTTCTTT.

This chain connects TRBV5-5 to TRBJ1-3; weak D call: TRBD1 (5 bases). The germline V and J ends were trimmed by 0 bases and 1 base, with 5 bases remaining between them. CDR3 size: 14 residues. Germline CDR1 and CDR2: SGHKS and YYEKEE (reference sequence). In nucleotides, the CDR3 is TGTGCCAGCAGCTTGGCAGGGTCTGGAAACACCATATATTTT. It yields the protein CASSLAGSGNTIYF. The full variable domain, its missing parts supplied by reference TRBV5-5 and TRBJ1-3, is DAGVTQSPTHLIKTRGQQVTLRCSPISGHKSVSWYQQVLGQGPQFIFQYYEKEERGRGNFPDRFSARQFPNYSSELNVNALLLGDSALYLCASSLAGSGNTIYFGEGSWLTVV.

The rearrangement joins TRBV7-8 to TRBJ2-3, with D perhaps being TRBD1 or TRBD2 (5 bases each). Germline V gene data show CDR1 as SGHVS and CDR2 as FQNEAQ. The CDR3 loop spans 13 amino acids. Deletions cut 1 base from V and 5 bases from J, with 7 bases between. The CDR3 loop is CASSLGGLDTQYF. CDR3 coding DNA: TGTGCCAGCAGCTTAGGGGGGTTAGATACGCAGTATTTT.

The chain uses TRBV2 and TRBJ2-5; D is perhaps TRBD2 (6 bases). The CDR3 spans 13 residues. CDR1 and CDR2 from the germline V gene are SNHLY and FYNNEI. The V end lost 9 bases, the J end lost 2 bases, and 13 bases lay between the germline ends. CDR3: CASSRDSQETQYF. CDR3 coding DNA: TGTGCCAGTTCCCGGGACTCTCAAGAGACCCAGTACTTC. Filled out from reference TRBV2 and TRBJ2-5, the complete variable domain reads EPEVTQTPSHQVTQMGQEVILRCVPISNHLYFYWYRQILGQKVEFLVSFYNNEISEKSEIFDDQFSVERPDGSNFTLKIRSTKLEDSAMYFCASSRDSQETQYFGPGTRLLVL.

CDR3 DNA sequence: TGCAGTGCTAGTGTGGGGCAGTTGCAAGAGACCCAGTACTTC. Residues: CSASVGQLQETQYF. The chain couples TRBV20-1 to TRBJ2-5, with D possibly TRBD1 on 5 matching bases. Germline assignment: CDR1 DFQATT and CDR2 SNEGSKA (reference sequence). V was cut by 3 bases and J by 2 bases, with 13 bases left in between. The CDR3 has 14 amino acids.

The chain recombines TRBV6-5 with TRBJ2-7; 10 bases are a match to TRBD2. The CDR3 runs to 15 residues. The trim removed 6 bases at V and 2 bases at J, leaving 7 bases unmatched. The germline gives CDR1 MNHEY, CDR2 SVGAGI. This chain's CDR3 is CASSRTSGTAYEQYF. The CDR3 coding sequence is TGTGCCAGCAGCCGAACTAGCGGGACCGCCTACGAGCAGTACTTC.

In its sample, this clone was seen once. J is TRBJ1-3 and V is TRBV28; no clear D. Germline values: CDR1 MDHEN, CDR2 SYDVKM. Trimming cost V 5 bases and J 4 bases, with 21 bases left between them. The CDR3 is made up of 17 amino acids. The CDR3 loop is CASSRSRPLLGGNTIYF. In DNA form, the CDR3 reads TGTGCCAGCAGTCGAAGTCGGCCCCTTCTCGGAGGAAACACCATATATTTT.

This chain links TRBV20-1 with TRBJ2-3; no clear D. Trimming removed 1 base at V and 5 bases at J, with 1 base between. The CDR3 is 10 residues long. Germline V gene data show CDR1 as DFQATT and CDR2 as SNEGSKA (reference sequence). The CDR3 here is CSARVDTQYF. In DNA form, the CDR3 reads TGCAGTGCTAGAGTAGATACGCAGTATTTT.

This clone occurred once. The genes are TRBV12-3 or TRBV12-4 and TRBJ1-2, with D perhaps TRBD1 (5 bases). This CDR3 has 12 amino acids. V was pared by 5 bases and J by 8 bases, with 12 bases between. The CDR3 sequence is CASSITGRGYTF. In DNA form, the CDR3 reads TGTGCCAGCAGTATCACGGGACGCGGCTACACCTTC.

The rearrangement links TRBV6-5 to TRBJ2-7; 9 bases agree with TRBD1. Trimming at V came to 6 bases and at J to 5 bases, leaving 5 bases not matched to a gene. Germline CDR1 MNHEY, CDR2 SVGAGI. This CDR3 region has 13 residues. The CDR3 DNA follows: TGTGCCAGCAGGGGGACAGGGTTAAACGAGCAGTACTTC. It encodes CASRGTGLNEQYF.

The rearrangement uses TRBV7-6 and TRBJ1-1; D uncertain. The CDR3 length is 16 residues. Germline CDR1 SGHVS, CDR2 FNYEAQ. V lost 5 bases, J lost 3 bases, and 19 bases lay in between. The CDR3 sequence: CASSSYGDSTDTEAFF. CDR3 coding DNA: TGTGCCAGCAGCAGTTACGGAGATAGTACGGACACTGAAGCTTTCTTT.

The chain carries TRBV6-5 and TRBJ1-2; D is undetermined. The CDR3 spans 15 residues. In germline, CDR1 is MNHEY, CDR2 SVGAGI. V gave up 5 bases and J gave up 1 base, with 14 bases separating them. In DNA form, the CDR3 reads TGTGCCAGCAGTACCGGCCGAGGACTTAACTATGGCTACACCTTC. It specifies CASSTGRGLNYGYTF.

V and J are TRBV6-4 and TRBJ2-1; the match to TRBD2 covers 9 bases. This CDR3 is 16 amino acids long. The J segment lost 8 bases and the V segment lost 3 bases, leaving 11 bases of the junction unmatched. Germline values: CDR1 MRHNA, CDR2 SNTAGT. The chain's CDR3 is CASSDTMAGGPDEQFF. The CDR3 region has the DNA TGTGCCAGCAGTGATACAATGGCGGGAGGGCCCGATGAGCAGTTCTTC.

The chain links TRBV18 to TRBJ1-2; TRBD1 agrees at 7 bases. The V gene end was trimmed by 3 bases and the J gene end by 4 bases; junction bases not matched to a gene: 2. CDR1 KGHSH and CDR2 LQKENI come from the germline V gene. This CDR3 contains 13 residues. The CDR3 here is CASSPRDSYGYTF. In nucleotides, the CDR3 is TGTGCCAGCTCACCGCGGGACAGCTATGGCTACACCTTC.

The chain carries TRBV5-1 and TRBJ1-1, with a weak D call TRBD1 (5 bases). Germline loops: CDR1 SGHRS, CDR2 YFSETQ. CDR3 length: 15 residues. The ends were cut back, 4 bases at V and 3 bases at J, with 16 bases in the middle. The CDR3 loop reads CASSPTGTGDTEAFF. The CDR3, as DNA: TGCGCCAGCAGCCCCACCGGGACGGGTGACACTGAAGCTTTCTTT.

This clone was detected only a few times. The chain joins TRBV11-2 to TRBJ1-1, with no clear D. CDR1 is SGHAT and CDR2 is FQNNGV in the germline V gene. With 5 bases removed from V and 0 bases from J, the gap between germline ends came to 10 bases. The length of the CDR3 is 14 residues. CDR3 region: CASSPIGLNTEAFF. The CDR3 coding sequence is TGTGCCAGCAGCCCCATCGGGTTGAACACTGAAGCTTTCTTT.

DNA of the CDR3: TGTGCCAGCAGCTCCCACGGCAGGGGTCCCTACGAGCAGTACTTC. It codes for CASSSHGRGPYEQYF. This rearrangement joins TRBV7-8 to TRBJ2-7, with a possible D match to TRBD1 (6 bases). This CDR3 region has 15 residues. Germline V CDR1 and CDR2: SGHVS, FQNEAQ. V dropped 4 bases and J dropped 2 bases, with 15 bases sitting between them. Full variable domain (outside the CDR3, taken from reference TRBV7-8 and TRBJ2-7): GAGVSQSPRYKVAKRGQDVALRCDPISGHVSLFWYQQALGQGPEFLTYFQNEAQLDKSGLPSDRFFAERPEGSVSTLKIQRTQQEDSAVYLCASSSHGRGPYEQYFGPGTRLTVT.

The chain couples TRBV6-5 to TRBJ2-2; 7 bases line up with TRBD1. The germline CDR1 and CDR2 sequences are MNHEY and SVGAGI. With 0 bases clipped from V and 5 bases from J, the junction kept 6 bases outside the gene matches. This CDR3 spans 16 amino acids. The CDR3 coding sequence is TGTGCCAGCAGTTACTCGACAGGGTTGAGGACCGGGGAGCTGTTTTTT. Translation: CASSYSTGLRTGELFF.

The rearrangement links TRBV5-1 to TRBJ2-7, with D possibly matching TRBD2 (6 bases). The V end was cut by 2 bases, the J end by 1 base, with 10 bases between. CDR1 is SGHRS and CDR2 is YFSETQ in the germline V gene. The CDR3 runs to 14 residues. The CDR3 here is CASSFGSSSYEQYF. In nucleotides, the CDR3 is TGCGCCAGCAGCTTCGGGAGTTCGTCCTACGAGCAGTACTTC. The full variable domain, rest sourced from reference TRBV5-1 and TRBJ2-7, is KAGVTQTPRYLIKTRGQQVTLSCSPISGHRSVSWYQQTPGQGLQFLFEYFSETQRNKGNFPGRFSGRQFSNSRSEMNVSTLELGDSALYLCASSFGSSSYEQYFGPGTRLTVT.

The V gene is TRBV30, the J gene TRBJ1-3, with 7 bases aligning to TRBD1. V gave up 2 bases and J gave up 1 base; unmatched junction bases: 5. CDR3 size: 15 residues. CDR1 GTSNPN and CDR2 SVGIG come from the germline V gene (reference sequence). The CDR3 DNA sequence: TGTGCCTGGAGTCCAAGGGGGCTTTCTGGAAACACCATATATTTT. It yields the protein CAWSPRGLSGNTIYF.

V is TRBV3-1 (or the pseudogene TRBV3-2) and J is TRBJ1-1, with TRBD1 matching 7 bases. The CDR3 totals 17 residues. The V segment lost 0 bases and the J segment 5 bases; nucleotides outside the gene matches: 12. Germline CDR1 LGHDT, CDR2 YNNKEL (reference sequence). The CDR3 nucleotides are TGTGCCAGCAGCCAAGAGGCGGCCACAGGGGTTGAGACTGAAGCTTTCTTT. As protein: CASSQEAATGVETEAFF.

The genes are TRBV5-1 and TRBJ2-3; possibly TRBD2 for D (6 bases). This CDR3 is built from 16 residues. CDR1 SGHRS and CDR2 YFSETQ come from the germline V gene. V shed 1 base and J shed 0 bases, with 12 bases lying between them. The DNA of the CDR3 is TGCGCCAGCAGCTTGTTGGGGGGAGTCAGCACAGATACGCAGTATTTT. It specifies CASSLLGGVSTDTQYF.

The V and J genes are TRBV25-1 and TRBJ1-1; no clear D. Trimming removed 1 base from V and 1 base from J, with 10 bases in between. Germline lookup yields CDR1 MGHDK and CDR2 SYGVNS. The CDR3 is 15 amino acids. The CDR3 DNA reads as TGTGCCAGCAGTGAATTGAAACTCACGAACACTGAAGCTTTCTTT. Its translation is CASSELKLTNTEAFF.

The chain carries TRBV5-1 and TRBJ2-2; 11 bases fit TRBD2. V shed 0 bases and J 6 bases; nucleotides not matched to a gene: 7. The CDR3 extends over 17 amino acids. Germline CDR1 reads SGHRS; CDR2 reads YFSETQ. The DNA of the CDR3 is TGCGCCAGCAGCTTGGTAGCGGGAGGGCCGCGTGCCGGGGAGCTGTTTTTT. It translates to CASSLVAGGPRAGELFF.

The V and J genes are TRBV10-3 and TRBJ1-5; D gene unclear. Germline-derived CDR1 and CDR2 are ENHRY and SYGVKD. The CDR3 loop spans 14 amino acids. Trimming removed 10 bases at V and 2 bases at J, with 15 bases between. The CDR3 is CATTEGNGNQPQHF. CDR3 nucleotide sequence: TGTGCCACCACCGAGGGAAATGGCAATCAGCCCCAGCATTTT.

The chain combines TRBV5-1 with TRBJ2-1; the match to TRBD2 covers 8 bases. The trim removed 0 bases at V and 4 bases at J, leaving 3 bases unmatched. There are 15 residues in the CDR3. The germline V gene encodes CDR1 SGHRS and CDR2 YFSETQ. CDR3: CASSLVLADYNEQFF. CDR3 bases: TGCGCCAGCAGCTTGGTACTAGCGGATTACAATGAGCAGTTCTTC.

The gene calls are TRBV5-1 and TRBJ1-1, with TRBD1 as a possible D gene (6 bases). Per the germline V gene, CDR1 is SGHRS and CDR2 is YFSETQ. The CDR3 consists of 17 residues. V was cut by 2 bases and J by 5 bases, with 22 bases left in between. CDR3 sequence (DNA): TGCGCCAGCAGCTTTCGGTCAACAGGGTTTATTAAGACTGAAGCTTTCTTT. Protein product: CASSFRSTGFIKTEAFF.

The CDR3 protein is CASSRRQGGQPQHF. For the CDR3, the DNA is TGTGCCAGCAGCCGGCGACAGGGAGGTCAGCCCCAGCATTTT. This chain links TRBV13 with TRBJ1-5, with 7 positions matching TRBD1. The V segment lost 5 bases and the J segment 6 bases; nucleotides outside the gene matches: 7. The CDR3 consists of 14 residues. The germline V gene has CDR1 PRHDT and CDR2 FYEKMQ (reference sequence).

The chain has TRBV6-1 and TRBJ2-3; D unresolved. Trimming left V 1 base short and J 7 bases short, with 6 bases between. The CDR3 length is 12 residues. The germline V gene has CDR1 MNHNS and CDR2 SASEGT. CDR3 sequence reads: CASSEVGNTQYF. CDR3 coding DNA: TGTGCCAGCAGTGAAGTGGGGAATACGCAGTATTTT.

V and J are TRBV27 and TRBJ1-1; D is unclear. This CDR3 is built from 15 residues. The V end was cut by 8 bases, the J end by 3 bases, with 19 bases between. Germline CDR1 is MNHEY and CDR2 is SMNVEV (reference sequence). The CDR3 nucleotides read TGTGCCAGCCTCCCTAGGGCAAAGCGGGACACTGAAGCTTTCTTT. As protein: CASLPRAKRDTEAFF.